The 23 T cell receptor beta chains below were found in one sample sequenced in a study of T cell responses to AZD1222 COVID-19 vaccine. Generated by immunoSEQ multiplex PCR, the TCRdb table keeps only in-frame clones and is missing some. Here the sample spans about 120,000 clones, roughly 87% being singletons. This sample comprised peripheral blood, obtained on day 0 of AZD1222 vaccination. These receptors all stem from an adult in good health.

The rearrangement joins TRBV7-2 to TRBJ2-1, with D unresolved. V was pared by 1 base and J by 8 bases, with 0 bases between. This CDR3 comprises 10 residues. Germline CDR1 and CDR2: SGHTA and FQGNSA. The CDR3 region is CASSLDEQFF. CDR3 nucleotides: TGTGCCAGCAGCTTAGATGAGCAGTTCTTC. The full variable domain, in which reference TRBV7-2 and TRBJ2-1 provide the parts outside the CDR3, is GAGVSQSPSNKVTEKGKDVELRCDPISGHTALYWYRQSLGQGLEFLIYFQGNSAPDKSGLPSDRFSAERTGGSVSTLTIQRTQQEDSAVYLCASSLDEQFFGPGTRLTVL.

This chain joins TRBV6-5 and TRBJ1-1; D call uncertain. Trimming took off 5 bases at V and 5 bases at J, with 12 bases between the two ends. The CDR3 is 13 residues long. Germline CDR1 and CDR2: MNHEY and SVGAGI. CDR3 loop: CASSPVRKTEAFF. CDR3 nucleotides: TGTGCCAGCAGTCCCGTTAGGAAAACTGAAGCTTTCTTT.

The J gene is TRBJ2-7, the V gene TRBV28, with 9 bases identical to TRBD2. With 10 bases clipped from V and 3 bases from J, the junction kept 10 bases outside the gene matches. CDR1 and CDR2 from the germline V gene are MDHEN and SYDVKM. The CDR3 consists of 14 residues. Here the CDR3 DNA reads TGTGCCAACAGCGCGACTAGCGGCATCTACGAGCAGTACTTC. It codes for CANSATSGIYEQYF.

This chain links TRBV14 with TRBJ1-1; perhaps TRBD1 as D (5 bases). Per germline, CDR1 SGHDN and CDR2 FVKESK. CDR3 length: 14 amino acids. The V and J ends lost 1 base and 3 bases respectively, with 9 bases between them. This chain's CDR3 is CASSQARADTEAFF. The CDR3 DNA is TGTGCCAGCAGCCAAGCCAGGGCGGACACTGAAGCTTTCTTT.

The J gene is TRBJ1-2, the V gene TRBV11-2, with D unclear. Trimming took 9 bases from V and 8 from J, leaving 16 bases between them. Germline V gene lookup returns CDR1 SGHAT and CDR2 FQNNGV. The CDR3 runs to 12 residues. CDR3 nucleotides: TGTGCCAGTACTTCATCCGGGAGAGGCTACACCTTC. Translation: CASTSSGRGYTF.

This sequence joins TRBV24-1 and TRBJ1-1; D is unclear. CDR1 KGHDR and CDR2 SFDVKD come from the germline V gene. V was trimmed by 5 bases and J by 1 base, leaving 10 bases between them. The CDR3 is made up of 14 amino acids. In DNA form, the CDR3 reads TGTGCCACCAGTGGCGGTCCGGCGAACACTGAAGCTTTCTTT. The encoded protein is CATSGGPANTEAFF.

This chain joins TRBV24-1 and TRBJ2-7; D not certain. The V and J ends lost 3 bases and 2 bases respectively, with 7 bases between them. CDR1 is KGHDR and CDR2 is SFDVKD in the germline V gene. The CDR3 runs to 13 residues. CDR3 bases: TGTGCCACCAGTGATAGGAAAACCTACGAGCAGTACTTC. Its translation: CATSDRKTYEQYF.

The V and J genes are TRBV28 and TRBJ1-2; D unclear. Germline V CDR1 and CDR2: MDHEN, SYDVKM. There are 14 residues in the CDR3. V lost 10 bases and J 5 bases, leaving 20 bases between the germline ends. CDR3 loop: CAIPGSELNYGYTF. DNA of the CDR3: TGTGCCATACCCGGTTCAGAGCTCAATTATGGCTACACCTTC.

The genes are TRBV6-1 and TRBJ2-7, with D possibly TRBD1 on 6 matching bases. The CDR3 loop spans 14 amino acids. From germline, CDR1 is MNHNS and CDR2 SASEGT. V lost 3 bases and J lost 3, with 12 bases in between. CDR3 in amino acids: CASSESGVYYEQYF. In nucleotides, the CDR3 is TGTGCCAGCAGTGAGTCAGGGGTATACTACGAGCAGTACTTC.

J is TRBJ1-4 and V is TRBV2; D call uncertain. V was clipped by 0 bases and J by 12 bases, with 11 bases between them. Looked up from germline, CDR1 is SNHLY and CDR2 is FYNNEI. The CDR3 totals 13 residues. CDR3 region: CASSEAPRGQLFF. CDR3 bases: TGTGCCAGCAGTGAAGCTCCTCGTGGACAACTGTTTTTT. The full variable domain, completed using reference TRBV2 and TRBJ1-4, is EPEVTQTPSHQVTQMGQEVILRCVPISNHLYFYWYRQILGQKVEFLVSFYNNEISEKSEIFDDQFSVERPDGSNFTLKIRSTKLEDSAMYFCASSEAPRGQLFFGSGTQLSVL.

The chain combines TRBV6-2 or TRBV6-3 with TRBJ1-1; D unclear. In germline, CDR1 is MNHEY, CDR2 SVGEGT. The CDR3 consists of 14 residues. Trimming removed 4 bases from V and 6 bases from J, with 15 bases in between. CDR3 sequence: CASSSLPPSAEAFF. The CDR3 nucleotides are TGTGCCAGCAGTTCCCTCCCCCCTAGTGCTGAAGCTTTCTTT.

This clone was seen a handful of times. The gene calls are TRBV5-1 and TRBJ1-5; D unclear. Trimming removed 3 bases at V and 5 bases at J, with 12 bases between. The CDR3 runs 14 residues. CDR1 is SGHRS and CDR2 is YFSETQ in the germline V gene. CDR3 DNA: TGCGCCAGCAGCTCCCGACCTCCTTATCAGCCCCAGCATTTT. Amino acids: CASSSRPPYQPQHF.

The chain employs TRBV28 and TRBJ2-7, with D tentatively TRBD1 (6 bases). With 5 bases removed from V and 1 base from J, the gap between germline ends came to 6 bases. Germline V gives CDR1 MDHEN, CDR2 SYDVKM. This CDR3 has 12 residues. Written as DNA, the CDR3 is TGTGCCAGCAGTACAGGGTCCTACGAGCAGTACTTC. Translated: CASSTGSYEQYF. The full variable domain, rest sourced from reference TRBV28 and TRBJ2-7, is DVKVTQSSRYLVKRTGEKVFLECVQDMDHENMFWYRQDPGLGLRLIYFSYDVKMKEKGDIPEGYSVSREKKERFSLILESASTNQTSMYLCASSTGSYEQYFGPGTRLTVT.

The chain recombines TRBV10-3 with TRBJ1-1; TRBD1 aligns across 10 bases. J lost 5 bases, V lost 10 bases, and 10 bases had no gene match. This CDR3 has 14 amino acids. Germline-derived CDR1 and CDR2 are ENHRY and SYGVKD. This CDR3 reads CATGGGTGVTEAFF. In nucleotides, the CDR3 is TGTGCCACCGGCGGGGGGACAGGGGTAACTGAAGCTTTCTTT.

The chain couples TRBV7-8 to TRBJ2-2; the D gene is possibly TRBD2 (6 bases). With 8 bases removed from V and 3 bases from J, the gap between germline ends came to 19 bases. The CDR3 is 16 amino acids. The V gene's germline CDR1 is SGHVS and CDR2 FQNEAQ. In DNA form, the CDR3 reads TGTGCCAGCCTGCCCCCCCTCAGGGAGGACACCGGGGAGCTGTTTTTT. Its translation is CASLPPLREDTGELFF.

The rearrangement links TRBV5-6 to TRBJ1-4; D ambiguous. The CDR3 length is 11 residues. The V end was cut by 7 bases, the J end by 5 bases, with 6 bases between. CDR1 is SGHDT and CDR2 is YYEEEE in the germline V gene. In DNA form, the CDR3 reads TGTGCCAGCGGGAGGAATGAAAAACTGTTTTTT. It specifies CASGRNEKLFF. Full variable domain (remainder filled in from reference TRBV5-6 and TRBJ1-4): DAGVTQSPTHLIKTRGQQVTLRCSPKSGHDTVSWYQQALGQGPQFIFQYYEEEERQRGNFPDRFSGHQFPNYSSELNVNALLLGDSALYLCASGRNEKLFFGSGTQLSVL.

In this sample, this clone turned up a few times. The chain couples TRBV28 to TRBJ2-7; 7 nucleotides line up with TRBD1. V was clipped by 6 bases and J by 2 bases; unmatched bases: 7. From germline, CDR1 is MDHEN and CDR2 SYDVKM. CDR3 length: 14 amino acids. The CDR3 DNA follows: TGTGCCAGCAGCTCTGGGGACAGAGCCTACGAGCAGTACTTC. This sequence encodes CASSSGDRAYEQYF.

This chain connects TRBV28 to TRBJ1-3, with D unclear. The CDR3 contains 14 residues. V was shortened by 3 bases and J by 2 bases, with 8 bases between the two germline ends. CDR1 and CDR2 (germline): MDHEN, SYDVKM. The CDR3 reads CASSFGDPGNTIYF. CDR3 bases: TGTGCCAGCAGTTTCGGGGATCCTGGAAACACCATATATTTT.

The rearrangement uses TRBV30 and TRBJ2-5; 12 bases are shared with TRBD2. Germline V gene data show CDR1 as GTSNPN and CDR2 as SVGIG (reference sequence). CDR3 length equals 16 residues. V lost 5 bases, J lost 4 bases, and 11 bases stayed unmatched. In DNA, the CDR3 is TGTGCCTGGCGCCGCCGGCTAGCGGGGGGGGGAGAGACCCAGTACTTC. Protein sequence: CAWRRRLAGGGETQYF.

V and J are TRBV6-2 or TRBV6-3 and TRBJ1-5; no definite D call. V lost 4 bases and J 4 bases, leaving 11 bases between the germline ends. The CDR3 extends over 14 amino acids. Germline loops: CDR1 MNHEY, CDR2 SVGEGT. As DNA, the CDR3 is TGTGCCAGCAGTTCGACTGAAGCAAATCAGCCCCAGCATTTT. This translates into CASSSTEANQPQHF.

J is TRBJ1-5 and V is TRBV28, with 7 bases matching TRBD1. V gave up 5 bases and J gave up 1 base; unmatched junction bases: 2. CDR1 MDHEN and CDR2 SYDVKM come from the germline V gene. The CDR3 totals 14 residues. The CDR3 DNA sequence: TGTGCCAGCAGTGGGACAGCAAGCAATCAGCCCCAGCATTTT. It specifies CASSGTASNQPQHF. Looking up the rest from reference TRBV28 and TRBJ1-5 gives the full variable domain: DVKVTQSSRYLVKRTGEKVFLECVQDMDHENMFWYRQDPGLGLRLIYFSYDVKMKEKGDIPEGYSVSREKKERFSLILESASTNQTSMYLCASSGTASNQPQHFGDGTRLSIL.

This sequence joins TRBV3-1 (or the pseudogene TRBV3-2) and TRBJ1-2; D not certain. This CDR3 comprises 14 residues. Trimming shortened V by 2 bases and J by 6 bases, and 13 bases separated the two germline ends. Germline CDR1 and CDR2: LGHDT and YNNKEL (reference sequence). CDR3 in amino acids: CASSQSGWTNGYTF. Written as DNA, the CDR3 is TGTGCCAGCAGCCAATCGGGGTGGACCAATGGCTACACCTTC.

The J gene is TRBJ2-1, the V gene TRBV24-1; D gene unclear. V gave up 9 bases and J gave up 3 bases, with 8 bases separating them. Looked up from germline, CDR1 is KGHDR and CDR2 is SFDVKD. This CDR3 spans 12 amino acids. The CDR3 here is CATDSGYNEQFF. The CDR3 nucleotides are TGTGCCACCGACTCCGGCTACAATGAGCAGTTCTTC.